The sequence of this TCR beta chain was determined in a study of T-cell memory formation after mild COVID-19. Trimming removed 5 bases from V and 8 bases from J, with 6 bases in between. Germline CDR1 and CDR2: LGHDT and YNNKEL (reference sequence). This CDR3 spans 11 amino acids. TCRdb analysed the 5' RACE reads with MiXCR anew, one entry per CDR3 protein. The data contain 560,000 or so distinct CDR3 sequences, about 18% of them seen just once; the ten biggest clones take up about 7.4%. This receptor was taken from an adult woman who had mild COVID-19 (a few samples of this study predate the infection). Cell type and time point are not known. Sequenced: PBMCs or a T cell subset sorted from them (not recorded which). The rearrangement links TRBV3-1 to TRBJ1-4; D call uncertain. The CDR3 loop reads CASSYREKLFF. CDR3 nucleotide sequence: TGTGCCAGCAGCTACCGGGAAAAACTGTTTTTT.